The source of this TCR beta chain is a study of identifying expanded T cells in peripheral blood (dated by TCRdb to about 2019). Background for the entire study: Technical replicates were generated by sequencing separate aliquots of the same genomic DNA pool, with four replicates compared pairwise. Results the study describes overall, beyond this receptor: The beta-binomial model significantly reduced the number of clones called differentially abundant and the false-positive rate across all healthy-donor time intervals. Between technical replicates the binomial model flagged approximately 1.2 differentially abundant clones, whereas over about 2 weeks the binomial model flagged about 15 and over four weeks 19 to 20. Variance in clone template counts between roughly two-week samples significantly increased with total template count across all healthy donors. It was expected by the authors that biological variance in healthy repertoires might increase further over much longer intervals, such as months to years.

This clone was observed a few times. The specificity of this receptor is unknown. Base qualities are missing; no much larger clone stands one base away. During the collection period, no infections or other immune events were recorded for the healthy donors. Blood repertoires from healthy donors were used as a training cohort for calibrating time-dependent variance in a beta-binomial model of differential abundance of T-cell clones. The training cohort included 10 healthy donors, of whom 3 were female and 7 were male. The donors were between roughly 25 and 64 years old, with an average age of around 42 years. Whole blood, obtained from a commercial supplier, was collected from each healthy donor at three time points spaced approximately two weeks apart. For immunosequencing, genomic DNA was extracted from whole blood that had not been sorted. The immunoSEQ Assay, which uses bias-controlled multiplex PCR amplification of genomic DNA, was used to profile TCRbeta CDR3 regions. In the source study's methods: To quantify the absolute abundance of each unique TCRbeta CDR3 region, the sequences were collapsed and filtered. Two models were used to test differential abundance: a binomial model (Fisher-equivalent) and a beta-binomial model that adds time-dependent variance fitted from healthy donors. Clones with fewer than 5 combined templates were removed, and differential abundance was called for clones with a Benjamini-Hochberg FDR below 0.01. The form v = (b*log(k)+a)^2 was used to model beta-binomial variance as a function of total template count across the two samples. TCRdb mirrors the immuneACCESS table, restricted to in-frame sequences. Some clones are absent from its copies; in checked studies, under half trace to an unresolved V gene, and the reason for the others is unknown. That table is the source of V, J and clone size, and D and trimming were worked out from the DNA. This sample comprises approximately 59,000 clones, over 85% of them detected only once. The ten largest clones represent 3% to 4% of the sample.

The CDR3 covers 15 residues, taking in both the cysteine and the phenylalanine. Of the read, only the CDR3 DNA is kept; its 45 bases are in frame from base 1. The germline V gene specifies SGHRS as CDR1 and YFSETQ as CDR2. Germline trimming: 0 bases from V, 7 bases from J; junction bases outside gene matches: 6. The specimen was blood. The chain employs TRBV5-1 and TRBJ1-5; 8 middle bases align to TRBD1. The source is a person aged 18-69 years in good health. The DNA sequence reads TGCGCCAGCAGCTTGGCAGGACAGGGTGGCCAGCCCCAGCATTTT. This translates into CASSLAGQGGQPQHF.